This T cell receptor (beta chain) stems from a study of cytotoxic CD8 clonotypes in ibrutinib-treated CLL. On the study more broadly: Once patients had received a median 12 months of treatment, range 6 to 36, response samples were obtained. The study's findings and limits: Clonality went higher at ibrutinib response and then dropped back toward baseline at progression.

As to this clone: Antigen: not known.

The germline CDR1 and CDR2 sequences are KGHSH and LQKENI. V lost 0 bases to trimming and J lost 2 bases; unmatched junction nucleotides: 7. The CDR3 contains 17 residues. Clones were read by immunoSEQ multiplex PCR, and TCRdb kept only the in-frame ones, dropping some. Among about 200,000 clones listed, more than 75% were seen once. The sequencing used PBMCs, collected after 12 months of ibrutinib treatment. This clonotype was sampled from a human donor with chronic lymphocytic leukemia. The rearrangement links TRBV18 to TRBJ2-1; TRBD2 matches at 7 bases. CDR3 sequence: CASSPPGGGDPYNEQFF. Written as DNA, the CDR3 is TGTGCCAGCTCACCACCGGGGGGAGGGGACCCCTACAATGAGCAGTTCTTC.